This TCR beta chain appears in the sequencing data of a study of T cells in Graves' hyperthyroidism and ophthalmopathy (dated by TCRdb to between 2018 and 2021). About the full investigation: Peripheral blood was sampled at the time of initial diagnosis, prior to any treatment. After blood sampling, hyperthyroidism patients were treated with methimazole at a starting dose of 30 mg daily, and ophthalmopathy patients were treated with high-dose intravenous methylprednisolone. The roughly 91 discovery patients were randomly split 7:3 into training and test sets. In about six Graves' hyperthyroidism patients, the study also compared T-cell repertoires from thyroid tissue with T-cell repertoires from blood. According to the paper, TCR Vbeta CDR3 sequencing was carried out on over 130 peripheral blood samples, which came from 40 to 45 ophthalmopathy, approximately 72 hyperthyroidism and roughly 17 progressor patients. To identify distinguishing TCR V-J signatures, a discovery cohort of 90 to 100 patients was used, comprising some 45 with Graves' ophthalmopathy and 57 with stable Graves' hyperthyroidism. Prospective prediction of ophthalmopathy was tested in an independent validation cohort consisting of fewer than 20 hyperthyroidism patients and some 16 patients who later progressed to ophthalmopathy.

This clonotype was detected ten times or more. This clone's antigen is unknown. The record has no base qualities; no much larger clone is one base away. TCR beta CDR3 regions were amplified from RNA transcripts. The TCR CDR3 was subjected to a first round of RT-PCR using the HTBI primer set and the Qiagen OneStep RT-PCR kit. A second multiplex PCR round built the libraries, followed by size selection and purification. Libraries were sequenced paired-end with 100 bp reads on an Illumina HiSeq2000. The authors processed their data as follows. SOAPnuke was used to process the raw data, removing reads that contained adapters or uncalled bases, had a mean Phred below 15, or lacked an exact match to the constant primer or identifier. COPE v1.2.5 was used to merge the high-quality paired reads, and each unique nucleotide sequence was defined as a clonotype. MiTCR v1.1 was used to align the clonotypes against IMGT TRBV, TRBD and TRBJ reference segments. The analysis included only V-J combinations with a frequency above 0.0001, which together covered around 99% of the repertoires. The TCS score was defined as the ratio of F50 (clonal expansion) to E x V (chaos), calculated using BLOSUM62-based TCRdist between CDR3 peptides within each V-J. Welch's t-statistics and random forest reduced some 510 V-J features to roughly 13, which were used in a naive Bayes classifier (R e1071). TCRdb cleaned the public reads at Q25 with fastp, built clones with MiXCR and kept in-frame beta chains. Merged by CDR3 protein, the rows form single entries marked with the most common genes and DNA. The V and J calls here are based on TCRdb, not the publication. This sample has some 500,000 distinct CDR3 sequences in its table, and under 15% of those were observed once. Around a sixth of the sample belongs to the ten largest clones.

A patient counted as having stable Graves' hyperthyroidism if no progression to ophthalmopathy occurred over 18 months of follow-up. The hyperthyroidism patients were between 18 and 65 years old and newly diagnosed, with a disease duration of less than 2 months. Any patient with an uncontrolled infection, another autoimmune disease, pregnancy or lactation was excluded. Diagnoses relied on clinical symptoms, serum thyroxine and TRAb, thyroid ultrasound and orbital computed tomography. Ficoll-Paque density gradient centrifugation was used to isolate PBMCs from 8 to 10 ml of fresh peripheral blood. Total RNA was extracted with Trizol reagent, and quality was checked on an Agilent 2100 Bioanalyzer. The junction shows trimming of 5 bases on V and 0 bases on J, and the gene matches do not reach 3 bases of it. The germline V gene (reference sequence) yields SEHNR for CDR1 and FQNEAQ for CDR2. From cysteine to phenylalanine, the CDR3 is 15 amino acids long. Of all the DNA, just the CDR3 is kept, 45 bases in frame from base 1.

Overall study outcomes, separate from this receptor: Sample size was not statistically predetermined, and blinding of investigators to group allocation was not performed. In cross-validation, a model built on a 13 V-J signature told ophthalmopathy apart from stable hyperthyroidism with approximately 90% sensitivity and about 81% specificity, and in testing the same model reached 80%/75%. In validation, the model predicted progression to ophthalmopathy with approximately 69% sensitivity and 72% to 85% specificity, a median of 6.5 months before onset. Most expanded thyroid clonotypes (frequency above 0.001) were also detected in blood, a finding suggesting that blood repertoires may reflect thyroid immune responses.

This clonotype was sampled from a woman between 18 and 29 years old with Graves' hyperthyroidism. Material: blood. The chain is encoded by TRBV7-9 joined to TRBJ1-4; 7 central nucleotides agree with TRBD1. The CDR3 has the sequence CASSRTGATNEKLFF. The base sequence is TGTGCCAGCAGCCGAACAGGGGCAACTAATGAAAAACTGTTTTTT.